This is a list of T cell receptor beta chains from one sample in a study of yellow fever vaccine responses in identical twins. TCRdb fed the RT-PCR reads into MiXCR, producing one record per CDR3 protein. The data show around 18,000 distinct CDR3 sequences, approximately 82% seen once. The sequencing used T cells from blood (PBMCs), unsorted or a sorted subset (not recorded which), collected before or after yellow fever vaccination (not recorded which). The receptors originated from a woman aged 18 to 35 who received the yellow fever vaccine. The CDR3 runs from the conserved cysteine through the conserved F or W. The D gene is left open where the match is weak. Size is omitted from some rows. Given values are once, few, many or a class for expanded clones.

TRBV2	TRBD2	NA	TRBJ2-5	TGTGCCAGCAGTGAATTCTGGACTAGCGGGAGGGCAGAGACCCAGTACTTC	CASSEFWTSGRAETQYF
TRBV29-1	NA	NA	TRBJ2-7	TGCAGCGTTAGATCTTGGGGTAACGAGCAGTACTTC	CSVRSWGNEQYF
TRBV4-2	NA	once	TRBJ2-7	TGTGCCAGCAGCCAAGACGGGCACGAGCAGTACTTC	CASSQDGHEQYF
TRBV12-3/TRBV12-4	TRBD1	NA	TRBJ2-5	TGTGCCAGCAGTCGGGACAGGGGGCTACAAGAGACCCAGTACTTC	CASSRDRGLQETQYF
TRBV29-1	TRBD2	NA	TRBJ2-5	TGCAGCGGGGGGACTAGCGGGAGAAAGGAATGGTACTTC	CSGGTSGRKEWYF
TRBV10-1	TRBD1	NA	TRBJ2-2	TGCGCCAGCAGTGGGACAGGGTCGAACACCGGGGAGCTGTTTTTT	CASSGTGSNTGELFF
TRBV12-3/TRBV12-4	TRBD2	NA	TRBJ2-1	TGTGCCAGCAGTTTAGCTAGCGGGGCCTATAACTCCTACAATGAGCAGTTCTTC	CASSLASGAYNSYNEQFF
TRBV29-1	TRBD1	NA	TRBJ2-3	TGCAGCGTGGGGGACAGGGTGGGCGCAGATACGCAGTATTTT	CSVGDRVGADTQYF
TRBV11-1	TRBD1	few	TRBJ2-5	TGTGCCAGCAGCTCAACTCCCACAGGGGGACAAGAGACCCAGTACTTC	CASSSTPTGGQETQYF
TRBV11-2	TRBD1	NA	TRBJ2-7	TGTGCCAGCAGCCCCTCCGGGACAGGAGCCTACGAGCAGTACTTC	CASSPSGTGAYEQYF
TRBV20-1	NA	NA	TRBJ2-7	TGCAGTGCCACGCCCCACCTTCGGACTTCTCGAATCTACGAGCAGTACTTC	CSATPHLRTSRIYEQYF
TRBV4-3	NA	NA	TRBJ2-3	TGCGCCAGCAGCCAAGATAGCCTTACGGCAGATACGCAGTATTTT	CASSQDSLTADTQYF
TRBV11-3	NA	NA	TRBJ2-7	TGTGCCAGCAGCTTAGGACCAGACAGTGCCTACGAGCAGTACTTC	CASSLGPDSAYEQYF
TRBV11-2	NA	NA	TRBJ2-5	TGTGCCAGCAGCATGCTGTATGGAGAGACCCAGTACTTC	CASSMLYGETQYF
TRBV11-1	NA	NA	TRBJ2-1	TGTGCCAGCAGCACAGGGACGGGCGATGAGCAGTTCTTC	CASSTGTGDEQFF
TRBV7-9	NA	NA	TRBJ2-5	TGTGCCAGCAGCAACCAGGGTAGAGAGACCCAGTACTTC	CASSNQGRETQYF
TRBV13	NA	NA	TRBJ1-5	TGTGCCAGCGGCGGGGTCCAGGAGCCCCAGCATTTT	CASGGVQEPQHF
TRBV4-1	TRBD2	NA	TRBJ2-5	TGCGCCAGCAGCCAAGAGGGCGGGGGAAAGACCCAGTACTTC	CASSQEGGGKTQYF
TRBV10-1	TRBD1	few	TRBJ1-1	TGCGCCAGCAGCCTGACAGGGACGGAAGCTTTCTTT	CASSLTGTEAFF
TRBV23-1	NA	medium-sized	TRBJ1-5	TGCGCCCCGGTGTCTCAGCCCCAGCATTTT	CAPVSQPQHF
TRBV5-6	NA	NA	TRBJ1-1	TGTGCCAGCAGCCATCGGCAGATGAACGGGAACACTGAAGCTTTCTTT	CASSHRQMNGNTEAFF
TRBV25-1	NA	NA	TRBJ2-1	TGTGCCAGCAGTAGTAGGCCGGGCAAAAGCTCCTACAATGAGCAGTTCTTC	CASSSRPGKSSYNEQFF
TRBV11-2	NA	NA	TRBJ2-5	TGTGCCAGCAGCCCAGGCGGGTCTTCACAAGAGACCCAGTACTTC	CASSPGGSSQETQYF
TRBV29-1	NA	NA	TRBJ2-1	TGCAGCGTTGAACCAGGGACCGAGCAGTTCTTC	CSVEPGTEQFF
TRBV10-1	NA	NA	TRBJ2-7	TGCGCCAGCAGTGAGTCGACTAGGGCGGAGCAGTACTTC	CASSESTRAEQYF
TRBV10-3	NA	NA	TRBJ1-5	TGTGCCATCAGTGAGTCGACCACAGGGAGCAATCAGCCCCAGCATTTT	CAISESTTGSNQPQHF
TRBV29-1	NA	few	TRBJ2-3	TGCAGCGTTGCCCAAACAGATACGCAGTATTTT	CSVAQTDTQYF
TRBV18	NA	NA	TRBJ2-5	TGTGCCAGCTCACGACTCCGGGCCTCAGTGCTCGATCAAGAGACCCAGTACTTC	CASSRLRASVLDQETQYF
TRBV10-3	TRBD1	NA	TRBJ2-7	TGTGCCATCAGGACCGACAGGGGCGACTACGAGCAGTACTTC	CAIRTDRGDYEQYF
TRBV7-6	NA	once	TRBJ2-1	TGTGCCAGCAGCTTAGAGGGGTCCTACAATGAGCAGTTCTTC	CASSLEGSYNEQFF
TRBV18	NA	NA	TRBJ2-5	TGTGCCAGCTCACCAAACCACCATCCCCAAGAGACCCAGTACTTC	CASSPNHHPQETQYF
TRBV5-6	NA	once	TRBJ2-1	TGTGCCAGCAGCTACGGACTAACTGGCGGCTCCTACAATGAGCAGTTCTTC	CASSYGLTGGSYNEQFF
TRBV2	TRBD1	NA	TRBJ2-7	TGTGCCAGCAGTCGGGACAGGGTTCTCAGCGAGCAGTACTTC	CASSRDRVLSEQYF
TRBV7-6	TRBD2	NA	TRBJ2-1	TGTGCTAGCAGCTTAGCGTCTAGCGGGAGGGCAAATGAGCAGTTCTTC	CASSLASSGRANEQFF
TRBV4-3	TRBD1	NA	TRBJ2-7	TGCGCCAGCAGCCAGTCCCTTGGGCAGGGGGCTTACGAGCAGTACTTC	CASSQSLGQGAYEQYF
TRBV4-1	NA	few	TRBJ1-1	TGCGCCAGCAGCCAAGATATGGTCTCGGGGACTGAAGCTTTCTTT	CASSQDMVSGTEAFF
TRBV18	NA	NA	TRBJ2-3	TGTGCCAGCTCACCAACGCCCGGCACAGATACGCAGTATTTT	CASSPTPGTDTQYF
TRBV18	TRBD2	NA	TRBJ2-3	TGTGCCAGCTCGCGGGACGGCGGGGGGGCCTCAGATACGCAGTATTTT	CASSRDGGGASDTQYF
TRBV20-1	NA	NA	TRBJ2-7	TGCAGCGAGACGGTCATTACCTACGAGCAGTACTTC	CSETVITYEQYF
TRBV11-3	NA	NA	TRBJ2-5	TGTGCCAGCAGCAACAATATCAAGGATCAAGAGACCCAGTACTTC	CASSNNIKDQETQYF
TRBV4-1	NA	once	TRBJ2-7	TGCGCCAGCAGCCGGACTATCTCCTACGAGCAGTACTTC	CASSRTISYEQYF
TRBV2	NA	NA	TRBJ2-7	TGTGCCAGCAGTGAATATTCCTCCTACGAGCAGTACTTC	CASSEYSSYEQYF
TRBV30	NA	NA	TRBJ1-1	TGTGCCTGGACAGGTTTGGCCTCAGGTCCTGAAGCTTTCTTT	CAWTGLASGPEAFF
TRBV4-2	TRBD1	NA	TRBJ2-3	TGTGCCAGCAGCCAAGAGGGGACAGTTGCAGATACGCAGTATTTT	CASSQEGTVADTQYF
TRBV12-3/TRBV12-4	NA	NA	TRBJ2-7	TGTGCCAGCAGTTTCGCAAGGGACGAGCAGTACTTC	CASSFARDEQYF
TRBV28	NA	NA	TRBJ2-1	TGTGCCAGCAGTTTGCCCCCCTGGGGGGCCTACAATGAGCAGTTCTTC	CASSLPPWGAYNEQFF
TRBV19	NA	NA	TRBJ2-1	TGTGCCAGTAGGCAGACAGGGACGGGGGATGAGCAGTTCTTC	CASRQTGTGDEQFF
TRBV29-1	NA	NA	TRBJ2-3	TGCAGCGTTGAAATGGTTGCGGGATCGAGGGATACGCAGTATTTT	CSVEMVAGSRDTQYF
TRBV6-8	NA	few	TRBJ1-3	TGTGCCAGCAGTAACCCCCGGGTGGGGGATGGCTCTGGAAACACCATATATTTT	CASSNPRVGDGSGNTIYF
TRBV29-1	TRBD2	few	TRBJ2-1	TGCAGCGTTTCCATAGCGGGAGAACGCCCCTTC	CSVSIAGERPF
TRBV10-3	NA	NA	TRBJ2-3	TGTGCCATCAGGGAGGTCGGCACAGATACGCAGTATTTT	CAIREVGTDTQYF
TRBV11-2	NA	NA	TRBJ2-2	TGTGCCAGCAGCCCGACGTCGGCAGGGCAAACCGGGGAGCTGTTTTTT	CASSPTSAGQTGELFF
TRBV7-9	NA	NA	TRBJ1-2	TGTGCCAGCAGCTTTCCGTTAGCTTTTGGCAGCTACACCTTC	CASSFPLAFGSYTF
TRBV5-1	TRBD2	NA	TRBJ2-1	TGCGCCAGCACAATTTGGACGGGAGGATTCAATGAGCAGTTCTTC	CASTIWTGGFNEQFF